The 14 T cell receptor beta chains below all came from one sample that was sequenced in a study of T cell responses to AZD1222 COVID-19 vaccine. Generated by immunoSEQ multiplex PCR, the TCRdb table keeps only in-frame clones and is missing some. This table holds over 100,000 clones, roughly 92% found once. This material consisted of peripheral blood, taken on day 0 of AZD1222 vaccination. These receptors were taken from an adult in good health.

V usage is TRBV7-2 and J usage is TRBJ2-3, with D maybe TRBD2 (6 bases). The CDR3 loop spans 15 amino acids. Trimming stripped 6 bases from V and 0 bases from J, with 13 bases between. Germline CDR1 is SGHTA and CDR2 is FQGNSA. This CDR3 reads CASSTRLGSTDTQYF. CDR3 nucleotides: TGTGCCAGCAGTACCCGACTAGGAAGCACAGATACGCAGTATTTT.

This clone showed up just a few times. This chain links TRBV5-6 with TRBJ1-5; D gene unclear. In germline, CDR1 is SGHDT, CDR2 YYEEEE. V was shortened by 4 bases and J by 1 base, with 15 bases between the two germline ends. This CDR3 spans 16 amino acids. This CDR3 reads CASSRRTSSSNQPQHF. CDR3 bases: TGTGCCAGCAGCCGCAGGACCTCCTCGAGCAATCAGCCCCAGCATTTT.

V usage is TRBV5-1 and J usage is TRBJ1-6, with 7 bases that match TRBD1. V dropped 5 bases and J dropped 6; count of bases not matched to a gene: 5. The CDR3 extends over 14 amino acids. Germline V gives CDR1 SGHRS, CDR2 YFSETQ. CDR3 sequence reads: CASRQGDFNSPLHF. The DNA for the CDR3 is TGCGCCAGCAGGCAGGGGGATTTTAATTCACCCCTCCACTTT.

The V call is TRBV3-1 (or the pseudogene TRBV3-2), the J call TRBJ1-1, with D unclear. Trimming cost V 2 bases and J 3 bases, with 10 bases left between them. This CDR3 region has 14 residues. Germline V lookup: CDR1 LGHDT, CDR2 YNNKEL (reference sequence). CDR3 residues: CASSQIDLDTEAFF. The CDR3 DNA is TGTGCCAGCAGCCAAATTGACCTCGACACTGAAGCTTTCTTT.

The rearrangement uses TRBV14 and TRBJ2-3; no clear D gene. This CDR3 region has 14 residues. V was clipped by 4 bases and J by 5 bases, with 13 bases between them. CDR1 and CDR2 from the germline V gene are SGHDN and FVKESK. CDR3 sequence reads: CASSRNQVLDTQYF. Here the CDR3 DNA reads TGTGCCAGCAGCCGTAATCAGGTCTTAGATACGCAGTATTTT.

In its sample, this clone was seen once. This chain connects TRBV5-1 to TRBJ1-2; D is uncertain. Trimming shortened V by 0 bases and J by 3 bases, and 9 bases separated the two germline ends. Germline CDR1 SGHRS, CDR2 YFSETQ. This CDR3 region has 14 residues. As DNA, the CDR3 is TGCGCCAGCAGCTTGGCGACGGACGACTATGGCTACACCTTC. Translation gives CASSLATDDYGYTF. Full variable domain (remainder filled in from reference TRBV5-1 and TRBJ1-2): KAGVTQTPRYLIKTRGQQVTLSCSPISGHRSVSWYQQTPGQGLQFLFEYFSETQRNKGNFPGRFSGRQFSNSRSEMNVSTLELGDSALYLCASSLATDDYGYTFGSGTRLTVV.

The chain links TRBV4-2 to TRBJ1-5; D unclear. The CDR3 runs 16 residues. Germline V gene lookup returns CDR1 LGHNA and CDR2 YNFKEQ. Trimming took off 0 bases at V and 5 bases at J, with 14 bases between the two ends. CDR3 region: CASSQDFGPADQPQHF. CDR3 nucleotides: TGTGCCAGCAGCCAAGATTTTGGGCCTGCCGATCAGCCCCAGCATTTT.

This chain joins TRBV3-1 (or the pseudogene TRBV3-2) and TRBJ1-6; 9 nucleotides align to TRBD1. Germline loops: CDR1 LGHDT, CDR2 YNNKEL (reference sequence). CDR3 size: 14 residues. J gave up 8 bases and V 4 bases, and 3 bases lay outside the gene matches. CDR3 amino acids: CASSLDRGYSPLHF. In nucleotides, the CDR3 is TGTGCCAGCAGCCTTGACAGGGGGTATTCACCCCTCCACTTT.

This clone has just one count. The chain's CDR3 is CASSQQGSGAFF. Written as DNA, the CDR3 is TGTGCCAGCAGTCAGCAGGGTTCGGGGGCTTTCTTT. The gene calls are TRBV6-5 and TRBJ1-1; perhaps TRBD1 as D (5 bases). The CDR3 has 12 residues. With 5 bases removed from V and 11 bases from J, the gap between germline ends came to 15 bases. Germline-derived CDR1 and CDR2 are MNHEY and SVGAGI.

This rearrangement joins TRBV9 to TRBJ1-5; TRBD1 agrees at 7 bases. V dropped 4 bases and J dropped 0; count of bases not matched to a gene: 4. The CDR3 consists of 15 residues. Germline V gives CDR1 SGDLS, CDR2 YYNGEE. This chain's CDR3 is CASSPGTVSNQPQHF. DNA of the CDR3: TGTGCCAGCAGCCCCGGGACAGTTAGCAATCAGCCCCAGCATTTT.

CDR3: CASRVAGGPSTQYF. As DNA, the CDR3 is TGTGCCAGCAGAGTAGCGGGGGGGCCTTCTACGCAGTATTTT. The chain couples TRBV6-5 to TRBJ2-3; 11 bases line up with TRBD2. V gave up 6 bases and J gave up 8 bases; unmatched junction bases: 7. CDR1 and CDR2 from the germline V gene are MNHEY and SVGAGI. The CDR3 sequence is 14 residues long.

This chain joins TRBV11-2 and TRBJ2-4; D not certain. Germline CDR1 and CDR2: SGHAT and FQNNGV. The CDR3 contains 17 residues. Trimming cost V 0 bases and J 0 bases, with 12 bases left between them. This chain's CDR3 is CASSLDSEALAKNIQYF. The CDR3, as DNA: TGTGCCAGCAGCTTAGATTCCGAGGCCCTAGCCAAAAACATTCAGTACTTC.

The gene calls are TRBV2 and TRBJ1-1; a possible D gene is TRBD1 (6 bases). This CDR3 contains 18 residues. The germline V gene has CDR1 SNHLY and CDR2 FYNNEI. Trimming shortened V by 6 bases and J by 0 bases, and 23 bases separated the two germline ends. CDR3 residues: CASRIIIAGAQMNTEAFF. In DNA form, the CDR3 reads TGTGCCAGCAGGATAATCATTGCGGGGGCTCAGATGAACACTGAAGCTTTCTTT.

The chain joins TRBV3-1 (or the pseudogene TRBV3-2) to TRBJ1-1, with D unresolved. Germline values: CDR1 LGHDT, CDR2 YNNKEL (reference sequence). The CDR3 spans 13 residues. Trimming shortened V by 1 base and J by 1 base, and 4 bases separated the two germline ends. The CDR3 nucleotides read TGTGCCAGCAGCCAAGGGGGGAACACTGAAGCTTTCTTT. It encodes CASSQGGNTEAFF.